This TCR beta chain was identified in a study of identical twins. This CDR3 has 15 residues. Deletions cut 8 bases from V and 0 bases from J, with 16 bases between. The germline CDR1 and CDR2 sequences are MNHNS and SASEGT. TCRdb fed the 5' RACE reads into MiXCR, producing one record per CDR3 protein. Of 1.5 million or so distinct CDR3 sequences listed, about 30% are singletons. The receptor was derived from a newborn girl in good health. The J gene is TRBJ1-2, the V gene TRBV6-1; D unclear. Sample: cord blood. CDR3 loop: CASGSRHRANYGYTF. The CDR3, as DNA: TGTGCCAGCGGATCAAGACACCGAGCTAACTATGGCTACACCTTC.